The rows below give T cell receptor beta chains drawn from one sample of a study of blood T cell repertoires in COVID-19. Assay used: immunoSEQ multiplex PCR; TCRdb lists only in-frame clones, some missing. Of a few hundred thousand clones in the sample, 80% to 90% were seen once. The sequencing sample was made of peripheral blood. The receptors originated from a woman aged 80 or over with COVID-19, enrolled during active disease. CDR3s include the opening cysteine and the closing phenylalanine or tryptophan. Each record gives: V gene, J gene, CDR3 protein.

V: TRBV7-2; J: TRBJ2-2; CDR3: CASSSPRGANTGELFF
V: TRBV7-7; J: TRBJ1-2; CDR3: CASSLEGGGQLYGYTF
V: TRBV7-3; J: TRBJ1-5; CDR3: CASSYPGYSNQPQHF
V: TRBV12-3/TRBV12-4; J: TRBJ1-5; CDR3: CASRLTGYQPQHF
V: TRBV3-1/TRBV3-2; J: TRBJ2-1; CDR3: CASSQGRLAGEQFF
V: TRBV6-5; J: TRBJ1-2; CDR3: CASSHQGAYYGYTF
V: TRBV28; J: TRBJ2-5; CDR3: CASSLVGLRSWETQYF
V: TRBV9; J: TRBJ2-7; CDR3: CASSVEIRWGDEQYF
V: TRBV20-1; J: TRBJ2-6; CDR3: CSASISGSGANVLTF
V: TRBV6-2/TRBV6-3; J: TRBJ1-2; CDR3: CASSPYRGQTNYGYTF
V: TRBV7-7; J: TRBJ2-3; CDR3: CASSLVGGRADTQYF
V: TRBV27; J: TRBJ1-4; CDR3: CASSTYGTGNEKLFF
V: TRBV6-5; J: TRBJ2-7; CDR3: CASSYQGTSNYEQYF
V: TRBV5-4; J: TRBJ1-2; CDR3: CASSGTGESGYTF
V: TRBV24-1; J: TRBJ1-2; CDR3: CATSATDSFLYGYTF
V: TRBV7-2; J: TRBJ1-1; CDR3: CASSSFWGGTEAFF
V: TRBV5-6; J: TRBJ1-1; CDR3: CASSRRSKEAFF
V: TRBV3-1/TRBV3-2; J: TRBJ1-2; CDR3: CASSQEGRDYGYTF
V: TRBV6-2/TRBV6-3; J: TRBJ2-1; CDR3: CASSYPTGGRYNEQFF
V: TRBV3-1/TRBV3-2; J: TRBJ1-5; CDR3: CASSHLHGVPQHF
V: TRBV6-5; J: TRBJ1-1; CDR3: CASSYSGRNTEAFF
V: TRBV19; J: TRBJ2-2; CDR3: CASSTLGGTGELFF
V: TRBV18; J: TRBJ1-5; CDR3: CASSQLSGVGGNQPQHF
V: TRBV28; J: TRBJ2-5; CDR3: CASSSAGVETQYF
V: TRBV7-2; J: TRBJ2-2; CDR3: CASSFDGTSGGAGELFF
V: TRBV4-1; J: TRBJ1-2; CDR3: CASSQEYGIYRESSYGYTF
V: TRBV4-3; J: TRBJ1-2; CDR3: CASSQEEGAMYGYTF
V: TRBV6-5; J: TRBJ1-2; CDR3: CASSYSGQGLYGYTF
V: TRBV7-9; J: TRBJ2-2; CDR3: CASSRGREITGELFF
V: TRBV18; J: TRBJ2-6; CDR3: CASSLPGTGANVLTF
V: TRBV2; J: TRBJ1-6; CDR3: CASSQGANSPLHF
V: TRBV6-5; J: TRBJ1-6; CDR3: CASSYSTRDSPLHF
V: TRBV7-9; J: TRBJ1-4; CDR3: CATGTTGANEKLFF